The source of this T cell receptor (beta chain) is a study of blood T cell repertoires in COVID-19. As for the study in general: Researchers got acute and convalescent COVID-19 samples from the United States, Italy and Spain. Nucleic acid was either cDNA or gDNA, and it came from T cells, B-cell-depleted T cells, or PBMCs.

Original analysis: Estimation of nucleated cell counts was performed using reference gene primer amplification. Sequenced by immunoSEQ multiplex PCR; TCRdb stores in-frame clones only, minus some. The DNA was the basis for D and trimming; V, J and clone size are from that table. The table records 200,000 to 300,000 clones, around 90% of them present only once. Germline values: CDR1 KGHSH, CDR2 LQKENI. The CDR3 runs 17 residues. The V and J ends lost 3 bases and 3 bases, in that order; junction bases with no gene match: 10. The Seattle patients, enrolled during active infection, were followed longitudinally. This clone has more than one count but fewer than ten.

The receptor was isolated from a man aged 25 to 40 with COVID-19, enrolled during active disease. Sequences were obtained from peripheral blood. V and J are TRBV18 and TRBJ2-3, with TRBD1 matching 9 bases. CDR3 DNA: TGTGCCAGCTCACCTTCTTCGACAGGGGGGGGAACAGATACGCAGTATTTT. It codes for CASSPSSTGGGTDTQYF. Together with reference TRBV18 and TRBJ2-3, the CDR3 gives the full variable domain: NAGVMQNPRHLVRRRGQEARLRCSPMKGHSHVYWYRQLPEEGLKFMVYLQKENIIDESGMPKERFSAEFPKEGPSILRIQQVVRGDSAAYFCASSPSSTGGGTDTQYFGPGTRLTVL.